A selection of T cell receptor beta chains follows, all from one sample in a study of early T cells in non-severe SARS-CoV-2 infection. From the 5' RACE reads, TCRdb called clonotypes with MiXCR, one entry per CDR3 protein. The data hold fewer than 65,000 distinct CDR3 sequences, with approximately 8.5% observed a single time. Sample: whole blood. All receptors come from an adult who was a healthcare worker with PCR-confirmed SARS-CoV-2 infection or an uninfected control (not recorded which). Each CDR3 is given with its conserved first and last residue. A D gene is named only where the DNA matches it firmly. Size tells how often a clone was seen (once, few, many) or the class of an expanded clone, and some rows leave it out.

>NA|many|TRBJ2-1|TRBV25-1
CASSDPRNKFGEQFF
TGTGCCAGCAGTGATCCCCGAAACAAATTCGGTGAGCAGTTCTTC
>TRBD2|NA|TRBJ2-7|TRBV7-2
CASSIGTRYEQYF
TGTGCCAGCAGCATCGGGACTAGGTACGAGCAGTACTTC
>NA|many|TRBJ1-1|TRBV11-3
CASSWTVSTEAFF
TGTGCCAGCAGCTGGACAGTGTCCACTGAAGCTTTCTTT
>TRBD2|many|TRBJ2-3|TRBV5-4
CASSFPSVGGTDTQYF
TGTGCCAGCAGCTTCCCTAGCGTCGGGGGGACAGATACGCAGTATTTT
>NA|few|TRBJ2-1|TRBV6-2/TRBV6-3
CASSFYTSVGSNNEQFF
TGTGCCAGCAGTTTCTACACCTCAGTAGGAAGTAACAATGAGCAGTTCTTC
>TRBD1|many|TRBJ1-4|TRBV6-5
CASSYANRGNEKLFF
TGTGCCAGCAGTTATGCGAACAGGGGTAATGAAAAACTGTTTTTT
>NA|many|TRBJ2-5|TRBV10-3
CATAVGEETQYF
TGTGCCACGGCCGTTGGAGAGGAGACCCAGTACTTC
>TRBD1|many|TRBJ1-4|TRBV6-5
CASSERGTGVEKLFF
TGTGCCAGCAGTGAACGAGGGACAGGGGTAGAAAAACTGTTTTTT
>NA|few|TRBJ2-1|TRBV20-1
CSADTGTAFDNEQFF
TGCAGTGCTGATACCGGGACTGCGTTTGACAATGAGCAGTTCTTC
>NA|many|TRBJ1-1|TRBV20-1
CSARDGEAFF
TGCAGTGCTAGGGATGGCGAAGCTTTCTTT
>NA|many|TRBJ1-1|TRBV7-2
CASSPLAPGTEAFF
TGTGCCAGCAGCCCCCTCGCGCCTGGCACTGAAGCTTTCTTT
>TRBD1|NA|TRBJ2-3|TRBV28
CASSFLGQGVTDTQYF
TGTGCCAGCAGTTTCCTGGGACAGGGGGTTACAGATACGCAGTATTTT
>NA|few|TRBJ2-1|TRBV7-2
CASSLDTYNEQFF
TGTGCCAGCAGCTTAGACACGTACAATGAGCAGTTCTTC
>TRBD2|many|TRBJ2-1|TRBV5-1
CASSFAGAYNEQFF
TGCGCCAGCAGCTTCGCGGGAGCCTACAATGAGCAGTTCTTC
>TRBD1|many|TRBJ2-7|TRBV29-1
CSVEGQGTYEQYF
TGCAGCGTGGAGGGACAGGGCACCTACGAGCAGTACTTC
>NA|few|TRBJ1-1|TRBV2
CASRGNRDMNTEAFF
TGTGCCAGCAGGGGTAACAGGGATATGAACACTGAAGCTTTCTTT
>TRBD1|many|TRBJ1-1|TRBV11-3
CASSLQGATEAFF
TGTGCCAGCAGCTTACAGGGGGCCACTGAAGCTTTCTTT
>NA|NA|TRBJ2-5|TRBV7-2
CASSPMPDSGTQYF
TGTGCCAGCAGCCCTATGCCAGACTCTGGTACCCAGTACTTC
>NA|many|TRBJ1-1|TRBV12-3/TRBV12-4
CASSPRGGAEAFF
TGTGCCAGCAGTCCGAGGGGGGGCGCTGAAGCTTTCTTT
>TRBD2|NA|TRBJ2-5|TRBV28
CATSSSGSFISGTQYF
TGTGCCACCTCCTCTAGCGGGAGTTTTATTTCGGGGACCCAGTACTTC
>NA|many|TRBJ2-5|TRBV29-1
CSVAPPQTQYF
TGCAGCGTTGCACCTCCTCAGACCCAGTACTTC
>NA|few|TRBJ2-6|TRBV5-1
CASSLDRGAGANVLTF
TGCGCCAGCAGCCTCGATCGGGGGGCCGGGGCCAACGTCCTGACTTTC
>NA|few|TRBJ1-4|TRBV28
CASSPLGSREKLFF
TGTGCCAGCAGCCCTTTAGGGTCCCGTGAAAAACTGTTTTTT
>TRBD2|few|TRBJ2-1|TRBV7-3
CASSLTAIAGRDYNEQFF
TGTGCCAGCAGCTTAACGGCAATAGCGGGACGAGATTACAATGAGCAGTTCTTC
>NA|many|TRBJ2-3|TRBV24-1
CATSPYISDTQYF
TGTGCCACCAGTCCCTACATTTCAGATACGCAGTATTTT
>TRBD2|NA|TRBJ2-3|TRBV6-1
CASSEEVMLAGDTQYF
TGTGCCAGCAGTGAAGAGGTGATGCTAGCGGGAGATACGCAGTATTTT
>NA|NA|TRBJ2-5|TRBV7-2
CASSLAGSREETQYF
TGTGCCAGCAGCTTAGCGGGCAGTCGGGAAGAGACCCAGTACTTC
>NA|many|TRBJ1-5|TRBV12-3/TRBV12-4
CASSLAGLGNQPQHF
TGTGCCAGCAGTTTAGCAGGTCTGGGCAATCAGCCCCAGCATTTT
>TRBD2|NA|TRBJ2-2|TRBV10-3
CAISGRTSGRGEGTGELFF
TGTGCCATCAGTGGACGGACTAGCGGGAGGGGCGAGGGCACCGGGGAGCTGTTTTTT
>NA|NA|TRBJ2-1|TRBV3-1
CASSGWFSGDNEQFF
TGTGCCAGCTCCGGGTGGTTCAGCGGAGACAATGAGCAGTTCTTC
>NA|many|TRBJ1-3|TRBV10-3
CAIGGGASGNTIYF
TGTGCCATCGGAGGGGGGGCTTCTGGAAACACCATATATTTT
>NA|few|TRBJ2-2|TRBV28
CASSSPGRIGELFF
TGTGCCAGCAGTTCCCCTGGCCGGATCGGGGAGCTGTTTTTT
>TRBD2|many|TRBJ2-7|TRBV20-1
CSARPPPASGRTHEQYF
TGCAGTGCTAGACCGCCCCCGGCTAGCGGGAGAACACACGAGCAGTACTTC
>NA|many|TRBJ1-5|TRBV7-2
CASSLDGRNQPQHF
TGTGCCAGCAGCTTAGATGGGCGCAATCAGCCCCAGCATTTT
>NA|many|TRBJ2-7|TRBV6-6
CASSDPPGVYEQYF
TGTGCCAGCAGCGACCCCCCCGGGGTCTACGAGCAGTACTTC
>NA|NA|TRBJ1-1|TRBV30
CAWSGDHNTEAFF
TGTGCCTGGAGTGGAGATCATAACACTGAAGCTTTCTTT
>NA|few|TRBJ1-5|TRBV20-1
CSAAQSNQPQHF
TGCAGTGCTGCACAGAGCAATCAGCCCCAGCATTTT
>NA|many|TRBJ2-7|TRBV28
CASIGGSYEQYF
TGTGCCAGCATTGGGGGCTCCTACGAGCAGTACTTC
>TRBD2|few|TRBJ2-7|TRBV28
CASSPDGRRGEQYF
TGTGCCAGCAGCCCTGACGGGAGGAGGGGAGAGCAGTACTTC
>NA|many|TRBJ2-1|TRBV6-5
CASRSGTREQFF
TGTGCCAGCAGATCCGGGACACGTGAGCAGTTCTTC
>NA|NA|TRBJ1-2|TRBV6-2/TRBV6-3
CASSTGRIYGYTF
TGTGCCAGCAGCACCGGACGGATCTATGGCTACACCTTC
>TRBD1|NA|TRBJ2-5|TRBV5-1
CASRSGTGVETQYF
TGCGCCAGCAGGTCCGGGACAGGGGTCGAGACCCAGTACTTC
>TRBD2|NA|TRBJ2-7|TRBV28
CASTSEREYYEQYF
TGTGCCAGCACCTCCGAGCGGGAGTACTACGAGCAGTACTTC
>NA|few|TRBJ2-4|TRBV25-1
CASSHPGPNIQYF
TGTGCCAGCAGTCATCCGGGACCGAACATTCAGTACTTC
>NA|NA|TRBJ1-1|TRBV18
CASSQKKGVNTEAFF
TGTGCCAGCTCCCAGAAGAAGGGGGTGAACACTGAAGCTTTCTTT
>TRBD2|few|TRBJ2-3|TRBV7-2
CASSLREASGSRSDTQYF
TGTGCCAGCAGCTTAAGGGAGGCTAGCGGGAGTAGATCAGATACGCAGTATTTT
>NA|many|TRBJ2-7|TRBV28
CASTEGPYEQYF
TGTGCCAGCACAGAAGGTCCCTACGAGCAGTACTTC
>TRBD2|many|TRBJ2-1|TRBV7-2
CASSLGPLGGRARNEQFF
TGTGCCAGCAGCTTAGGCCCACTAGGCGGGAGGGCGCGTAATGAGCAGTTCTTC
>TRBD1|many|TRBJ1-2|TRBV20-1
CSARDQSDRGLGYGYTF
TGCAGTGCTAGAGACCAATCCGACAGGGGATTAGGCTATGGCTACACCTTC
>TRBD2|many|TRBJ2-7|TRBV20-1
CSAATSGSYEQYF
TGCAGTGCTGCGACTAGCGGGAGTTACGAGCAGTACTTC
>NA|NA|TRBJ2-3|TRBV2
CASRSKGMPTDTQYF
TGTGCCAGCAGGAGTAAGGGTATGCCCACAGATACGCAGTATTTT
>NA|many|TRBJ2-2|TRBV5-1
CASSRDLGDGELFF
TGCGCCAGCAGCCGGGACTTAGGAGACGGGGAGCTGTTTTTT
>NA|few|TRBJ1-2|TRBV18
CASSPMDRVNYGYTF
TGTGCCAGCTCACCCATGGACAGAGTTAACTATGGCTACACCTTC
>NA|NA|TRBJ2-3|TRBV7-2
CASSSHFGSGSTDTQYF
TGTGCCAGCAGCTCACACTTCGGGAGCGGAAGCACAGATACGCAGTATTTT
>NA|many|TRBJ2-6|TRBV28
CASSFSGAGGANVLTF
TGTGCCAGCAGTTTCTCAGGGGCTGGTGGGGCCAACGTCCTGACTTTC
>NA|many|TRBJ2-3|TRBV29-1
CSVPVQRDTQYF
TGCAGCGTTCCCGTTCAGCGAGATACGCAGTATTTT
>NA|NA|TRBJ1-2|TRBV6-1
CASVRESGGYTF
TGTGCCAGCGTGAGGGAGAGTGGCGGCTACACCTTC
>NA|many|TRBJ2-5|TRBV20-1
CSASLGETQYF
TGCAGTGCTAGTCTTGGGGAGACCCAGTACTTC
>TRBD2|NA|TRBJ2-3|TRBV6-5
CASSYSSAGGPSTQYF
TGTGCCAGCAGTTACTCCTCAGCGGGAGGGCCCAGCACGCAGTATTTT